These T cell receptor beta chains were read from a single sample in a study of beta chain features in type 1 diabetes. The table came from immunoSEQ multiplex PCR; TCRdb's copy has only in-frame clones and leaves some out. The sample lists a few hundred thousand clones, approximately 30% occurring once. What was sequenced was naive CD4+ T cells from blood. These receptors came from a man aged 18 to 29 in good health. Both conserved end residues are part of each CDR3. D genes are given only for firm matches. Part of the rows lack a size; the others show once, few, many or a class for expanded clones.

clone_size	d_call	v_call	cdr3_length	j_call	cdr3_nt	cdr3_aa
few	TRBD2	TRBV4-2	15	TRBJ2-1	TGTGCCAGCAGCCAAGGGACTAGCGGTAGCAATGAGCAGTTCTTC	CASSQGTSGSNEQFF
-	TRBD2	TRBV7-8	16	TRBJ2-5	TGTGCCAGCAGCCCCCAGCGGACTAGCGAACAAGAGACCCAGTACTTC	CASSPQRTSEQETQYF
-	-	TRBV2	14	TRBJ2-6	TGTGCCAGCAGTGTGGAGTCTGGGGCCAACGTCCTGACTTTC	CASSVESGANVLTF
-	-	TRBV7-6	12	TRBJ2-5	TGTGCCAGCAGTCTTGACGGTGAGACCCAGTACTTC	CASSLDGETQYF
few	TRBD1	TRBV2	13	TRBJ2-5	TGTGCCAGCAGTCTACAGGGGCGAGTGACCCAGTACTTC	CASSLQGRVTQYF
-	-	TRBV30	13	TRBJ2-5	TGTGCCTGGAGTTTGACGGCCCGTGCGACCCAGTACTTC	CAWSLTARATQYF
-	TRBD1	TRBV6-6	13	TRBJ2-3	TGTGCCAGCAGTTACGGGGACAGGGATACGCAGTATTTT	CASSYGDRDTQYF
few	TRBD1	TRBV30	12	TRBJ2-7	TGTGCCTGGCTACAGGGGGCCTACGAGCAGTACTTC	CAWLQGAYEQYF
-	TRBD2	TRBV9	17	TRBJ2-1	TGTGCCAGCAGCGGTCCCCTCGGGGGGGTTTTGAAACATGAGCAGTTCTTC	CASSGPLGGVLKHEQFF
-	-	TRBV14	15	TRBJ2-1	TGTGCCAGCAGCCAGAGGGGCTTTTTTTACAATGAGCAGTTCTTC	CASSQRGFFYNEQFF
-	-	TRBV2	11	TRBJ2-5	TGTGCCTGCAAAGGAGGCGAGACCCAGTACTTC	CACKGGETQYF
few	-	TRBV29-1	12	TRBJ1-1	TGCAGCGTTGAAGATTCGGTCACTGAAGCTTTCTTT	CSVEDSVTEAFF
few	-	TRBV14	17	TRBJ2-1	TGTGCCAGCAGCCATGTCGAATATTCGGGGAGGTACAATGAGCAGTTCTTC	CASSHVEYSGRYNEQFF
-	TRBD2	TRBV18	16	TRBJ2-7	TGTGCCAGCTCTCACGGACTAGCGGGAGGCCTCTACGAGCAGTACTTC	CASSHGLAGGLYEQYF
-	TRBD2	TRBV15	13	TRBJ2-1	TGTGCCACCAGCCCGGGGAGCGGGAGGGAGCAGTTCTTC	CATSPGSGREQFF
-	-	TRBV15	15	TRBJ2-5	TGTGCCACCAGCAGAGATCGGATCGAAGCGGAGACCCAGTACTTC	CATSRDRIEAETQYF
few	-	TRBV30	15	TRBJ2-1	TGTGCCTGGAGTCTAACTAGCAGATCCTACAATGAGCAGTTCTTC	CAWSLTSRSYNEQFF
few	TRBD2	TRBV25-1	14	TRBJ2-3	TGTGCCAGCAGTTCGGGAGGGGGCACAGATACGCAGTATTTT	CASSSGGGTDTQYF
-	-	TRBV28	15	TRBJ2-6	TGTGCCACCAGTTCCTATAGCTCTGGGGCCAACGTCCTGACTTTC	CATSSYSSGANVLTF
few	-	TRBV7-9	15	TRBJ2-5	TGTGCCAGCAGCTTAGGACGTCAGTACCAAGAGACCCAGTACTTC	CASSLGRQYQETQYF
few	TRBD2	TRBV2	14	TRBJ2-1	TGTGCCAGTACACCGGCTAGCGGGATAAATGAGCAGTTCTTC	CASTPASGINEQFF
few	-	TRBV18	13	TRBJ2-7	TGTGCCAGCTCACCAGGACACTACTACGAGCAGTACTTC	CASSPGHYYEQYF
-	-	TRBV10-3	12	TRBJ2-7	TGTGCCATCAGTGAGGTCCTCTACGAGCAGTACTTC	CAISEVLYEQYF
-	TRBD2	TRBV15	16	TRBJ2-1	TGTGCCACCCTGTTAGCGGGAGTAGGGTCCTACAATGAGCAGTTCTTC	CATLLAGVGSYNEQFF
-	-	TRBV7-2	15	TRBJ2-1	TGTGCCAGCAGCTTAGATAGGGCGGTCTACAATGAGCAGTTCTTC	CASSLDRAVYNEQFF
-	TRBD1	TRBV7-9	15	TRBJ2-7	TGTGCCAGCAGCTCCTCCGGGACAGGGACCTACGAGCAGTACTTC	CASSSSGTGTYEQYF
few	TRBD2	TRBV4-2	19	TRBJ2-1	TGTGCCAGCAGCCAAGAACGTCCCGGGACTAGCGGGAACGGCGATGAGCAGTTCTTC	CASSQERPGTSGNGDEQFF
few	TRBD1	TRBV30	15	TRBJ2-2	TGTGCCTGGAGTCGGGACAGGGTGATGGCCGGGGAGCTGTTTTTT	CAWSRDRVMAGELFF
-	-	TRBV5-4	13	TRBJ2-5	TGTGCCAGCAGCCCGAGGTGGACAGAGACCCAGTACTTC	CASSPRWTETQYF